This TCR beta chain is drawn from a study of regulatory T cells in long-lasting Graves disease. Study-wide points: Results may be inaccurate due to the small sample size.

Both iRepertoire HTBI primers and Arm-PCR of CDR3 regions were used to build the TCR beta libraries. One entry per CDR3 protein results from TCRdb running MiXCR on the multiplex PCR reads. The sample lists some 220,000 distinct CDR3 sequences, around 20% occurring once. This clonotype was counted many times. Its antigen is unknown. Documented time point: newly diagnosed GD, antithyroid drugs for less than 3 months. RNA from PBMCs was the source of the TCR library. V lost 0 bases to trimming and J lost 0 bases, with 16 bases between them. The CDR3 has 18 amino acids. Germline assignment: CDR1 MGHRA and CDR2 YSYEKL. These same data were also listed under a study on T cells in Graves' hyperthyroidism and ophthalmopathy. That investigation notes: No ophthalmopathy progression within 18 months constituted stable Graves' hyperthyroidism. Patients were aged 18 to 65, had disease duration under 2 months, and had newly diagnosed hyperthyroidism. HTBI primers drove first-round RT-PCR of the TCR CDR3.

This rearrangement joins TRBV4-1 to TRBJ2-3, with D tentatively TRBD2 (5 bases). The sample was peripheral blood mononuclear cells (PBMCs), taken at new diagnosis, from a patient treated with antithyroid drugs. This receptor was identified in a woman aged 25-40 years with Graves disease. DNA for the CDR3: TGCGCCAGCAGCCAAGATCTGACGGGATTCCCTAGCACAGATACGCAGTATTTT. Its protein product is CASSQDLTGFPSTDTQYF.